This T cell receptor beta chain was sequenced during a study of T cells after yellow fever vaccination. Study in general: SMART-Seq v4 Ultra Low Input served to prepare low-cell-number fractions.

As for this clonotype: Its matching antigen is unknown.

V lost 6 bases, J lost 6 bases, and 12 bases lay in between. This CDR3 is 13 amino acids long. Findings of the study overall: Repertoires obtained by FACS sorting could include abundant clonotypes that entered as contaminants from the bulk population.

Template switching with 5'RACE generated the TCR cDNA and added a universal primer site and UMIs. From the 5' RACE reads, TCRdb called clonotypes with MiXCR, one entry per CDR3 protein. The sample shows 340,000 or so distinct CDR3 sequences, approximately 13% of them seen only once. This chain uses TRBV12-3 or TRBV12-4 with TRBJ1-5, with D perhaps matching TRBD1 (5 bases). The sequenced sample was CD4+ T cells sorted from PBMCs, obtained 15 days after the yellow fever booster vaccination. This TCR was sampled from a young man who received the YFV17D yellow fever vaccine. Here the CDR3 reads CASSRDSGQPQHF. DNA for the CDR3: TGTGCCAGCAGCCGAGACAGTGGTCAGCCCCAGCATTTT.